This T cell receptor (beta chain) was sequenced in a study of T cells in Graves' hyperthyroidism and ophthalmopathy. In the study overall: The authors collected peripheral blood at initial diagnosis, before any treatment. Study results and limitations: Ophthalmopathy was separated from stable hyperthyroidism by a 13 V-J model. Most thyroid-expanded clonotypes above 0.001 were also found in blood.

Template material for amplifying TCR beta CDR3 regions consisted of RNA transcripts. A first-round RT-PCR of the TCR CDR3 used the HTBI primer set. MiXCR, applied by TCRdb to the multiplex PCR reads, yields one record per CDR3 protein. The data show around 250,000 distinct CDR3 sequences, more than 12% seen once. This clonotype was counted at least ten times. Its matching antigen is unknown. Exclusion criteria comprised uncontrolled infection, other autoimmune disease, pregnancy or lactation. The CDR3 has 16 amino acids. Germline V lookup: CDR1 SGHAT, CDR2 FQNNGV. Trimming removed 6 bases from V and 2 bases from J, with 17 bases in between.

This TCR was recovered from a woman between 35 and 50 years old with Graves' hyperthyroidism that later progressed to Graves' ophthalmopathy. The chain employs TRBV11-2 and TRBJ2-1; TRBD2 might be the D (6 bases). Sequencing was carried out using blood. The CDR3 is CASSLWGSGTYNEQFF. The DNA for the CDR3 is TGTGCCAGCAGTCTTTGGGGTAGCGGAACCTACAATGAGCAGTTCTTC.